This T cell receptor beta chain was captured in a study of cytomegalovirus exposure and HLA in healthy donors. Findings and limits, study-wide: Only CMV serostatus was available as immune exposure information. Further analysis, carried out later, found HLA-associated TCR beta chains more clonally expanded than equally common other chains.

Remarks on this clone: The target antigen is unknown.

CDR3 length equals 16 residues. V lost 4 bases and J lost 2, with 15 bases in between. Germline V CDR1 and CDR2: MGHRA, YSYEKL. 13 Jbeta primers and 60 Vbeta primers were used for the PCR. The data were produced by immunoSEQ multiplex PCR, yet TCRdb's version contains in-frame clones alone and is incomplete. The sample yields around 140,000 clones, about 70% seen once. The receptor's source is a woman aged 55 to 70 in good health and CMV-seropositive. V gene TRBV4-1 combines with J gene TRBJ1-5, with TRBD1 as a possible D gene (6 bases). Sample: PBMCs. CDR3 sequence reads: CASSPMGAGGNQPQHF. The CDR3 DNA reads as TGCGCCAGCAGCCCAATGGGGGCAGGGGGCAATCAGCCCCAGCATTTT.